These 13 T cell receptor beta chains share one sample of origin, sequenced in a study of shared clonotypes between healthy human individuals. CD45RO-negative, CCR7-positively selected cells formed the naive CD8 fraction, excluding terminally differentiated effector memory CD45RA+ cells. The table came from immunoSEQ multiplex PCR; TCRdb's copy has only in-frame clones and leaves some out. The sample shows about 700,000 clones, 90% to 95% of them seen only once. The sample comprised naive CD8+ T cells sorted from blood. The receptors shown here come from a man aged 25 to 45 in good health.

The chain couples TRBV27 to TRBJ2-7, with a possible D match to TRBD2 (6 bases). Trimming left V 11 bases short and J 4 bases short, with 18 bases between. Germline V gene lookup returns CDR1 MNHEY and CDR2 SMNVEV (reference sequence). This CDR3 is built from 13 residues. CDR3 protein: CAAGLGSKYEQYF. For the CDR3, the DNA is TGTGCCGCGGGGCTAGGGTCTAAGTACGAGCAGTACTTC.

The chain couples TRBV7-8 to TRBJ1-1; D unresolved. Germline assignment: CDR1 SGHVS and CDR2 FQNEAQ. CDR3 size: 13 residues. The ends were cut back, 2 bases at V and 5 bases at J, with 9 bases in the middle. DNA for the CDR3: TGTGCCAGCAGCTTATATAGTTTGACTGAAGCTTTCTTT. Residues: CASSLYSLTEAFF.

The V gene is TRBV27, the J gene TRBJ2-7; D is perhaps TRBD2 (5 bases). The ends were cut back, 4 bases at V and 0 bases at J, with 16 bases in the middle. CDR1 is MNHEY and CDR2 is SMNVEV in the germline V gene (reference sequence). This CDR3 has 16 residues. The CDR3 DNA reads TGTGCCAGCAGTTCACTAGGTTTTACGGGCTCCTACGAGCAGTACTTC. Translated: CASSSLGFTGSYEQYF.

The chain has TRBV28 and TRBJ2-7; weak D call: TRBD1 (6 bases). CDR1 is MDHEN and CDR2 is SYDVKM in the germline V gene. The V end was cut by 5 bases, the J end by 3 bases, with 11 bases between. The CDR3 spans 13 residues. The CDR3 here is CASSRPGVYEQYF. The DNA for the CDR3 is TGTGCCAGCAGTCGTCCAGGGGTCTACGAGCAGTACTTC.

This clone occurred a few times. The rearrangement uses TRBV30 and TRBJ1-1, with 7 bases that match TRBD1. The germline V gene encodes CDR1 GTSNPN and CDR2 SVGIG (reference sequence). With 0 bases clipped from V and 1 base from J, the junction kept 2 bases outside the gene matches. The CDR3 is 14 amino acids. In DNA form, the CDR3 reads TGTGCCTGGAGTGTAGGGGGCAGGAACACTGAAGCTTTCTTT. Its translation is CAWSVGGRNTEAFF.

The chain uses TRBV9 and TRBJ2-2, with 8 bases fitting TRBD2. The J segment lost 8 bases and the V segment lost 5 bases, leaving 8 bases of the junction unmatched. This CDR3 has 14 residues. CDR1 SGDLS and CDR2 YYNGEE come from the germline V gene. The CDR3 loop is CASRAGAAGGELFF. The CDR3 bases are TGTGCCAGCAGAGCGGGAGCCGCGGGTGGGGAGCTGTTTTTT.

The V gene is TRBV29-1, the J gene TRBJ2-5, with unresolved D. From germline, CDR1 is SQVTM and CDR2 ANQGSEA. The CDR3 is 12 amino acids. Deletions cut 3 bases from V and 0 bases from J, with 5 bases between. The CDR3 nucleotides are TGCAGCGTTGAGGAGTACCAAGAGACCCAGTACTTC. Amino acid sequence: CSVEEYQETQYF.

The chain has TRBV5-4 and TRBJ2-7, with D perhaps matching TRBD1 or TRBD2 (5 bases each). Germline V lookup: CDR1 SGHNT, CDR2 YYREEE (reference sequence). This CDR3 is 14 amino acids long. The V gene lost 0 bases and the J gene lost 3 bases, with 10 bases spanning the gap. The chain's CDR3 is CASSLGDQVYEQYF. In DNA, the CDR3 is TGTGCCAGCAGCTTGGGGGACCAAGTCTACGAGCAGTACTTC. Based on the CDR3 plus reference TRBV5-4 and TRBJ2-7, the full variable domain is ETGVTQSPTHLIKTRGQQVTLRCSSQSGHNTVSWYQQALGQGPQFIFQYYREEENGRGNFPPRFSGLQFPNYSSELNVNALELDDSALYLCASSLGDQVYEQYFGPGTRLTVT.

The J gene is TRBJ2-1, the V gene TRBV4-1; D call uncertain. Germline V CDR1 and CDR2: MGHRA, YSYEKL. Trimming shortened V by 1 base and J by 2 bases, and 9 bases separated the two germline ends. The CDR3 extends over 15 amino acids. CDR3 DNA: TGCGCCAGCAGCCAAGTTGGATCCGCCTACAATGAGCAGTTCTTC. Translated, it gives CASSQVGSAYNEQFF.

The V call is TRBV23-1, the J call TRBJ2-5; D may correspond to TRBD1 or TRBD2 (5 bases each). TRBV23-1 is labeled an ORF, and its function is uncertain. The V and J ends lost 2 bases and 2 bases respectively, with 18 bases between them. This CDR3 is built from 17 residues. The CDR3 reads CASSQPKGPPLQETQYF. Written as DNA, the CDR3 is TGCGCCAGCAGTCAACCAAAGGGACCGCCCTTACAAGAGACCCAGTACTTC.

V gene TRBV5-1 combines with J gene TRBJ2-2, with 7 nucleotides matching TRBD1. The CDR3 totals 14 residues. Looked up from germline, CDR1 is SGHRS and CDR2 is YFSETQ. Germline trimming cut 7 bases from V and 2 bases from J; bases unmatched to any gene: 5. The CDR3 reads CASLGQSNTGELFF. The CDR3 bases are TGCGCCAGCCTGGGACAGTCTAACACCGGGGAGCTGTTTTTT.

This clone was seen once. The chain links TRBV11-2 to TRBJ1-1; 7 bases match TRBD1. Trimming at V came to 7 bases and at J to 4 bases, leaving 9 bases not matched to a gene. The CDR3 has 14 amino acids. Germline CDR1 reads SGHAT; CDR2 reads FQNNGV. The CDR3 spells CASTLIQGGTEAFF. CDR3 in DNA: TGTGCCAGCACCCTGATTCAGGGGGGCACTGAAGCTTTCTTT.

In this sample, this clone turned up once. The CDR3, as DNA: TGTGCCAGCAGTGATGAGACAGGGGGCATGGAGACCCAGTACTTC. Translated: CASSDETGGMETQYF. The chain uses TRBV2 and TRBJ2-5, with 10 bases matching TRBD1. The V segment lost 3 bases and the J segment 5 bases; nucleotides outside the gene matches: 6. Germline V gene sequence: CDR1 SNHLY, CDR2 FYNNEI. This CDR3 comprises 15 residues. Filled out from reference TRBV2 and TRBJ2-5, the complete variable domain reads EPEVTQTPSHQVTQMGQEVILRCVPISNHLYFYWYRQILGQKVEFLVSFYNNEISEKSEIFDDQFSVERPDGSNFTLKIRSTKLEDSAMYFCASSDETGGMETQYFGPGTRLLVL.